One and the same sample provided the 32 T cell receptor beta chains below, sequenced in a study of response to subunit inactivated influenza vaccine (dated by TCRdb to 2016 to 2018). Receptor amplification or capture employed RT-PCR. The sample was run on an Illumina HiSeq 2500. The public reads were reanalyzed by TCRdb: fastp trimming at Q25, MiXCR alignment, in-frame beta chains only. All rows with the same CDR3 protein become a single entry with the most common DNA and genes. Here the sample has about 650,000 distinct CDR3 sequences; about 15% occur a single time. The ten largest clones add up to about 7.6% of the sample. The specimen was PBMCs from blood, collected 14 to 15 days before vaccination. All receptors derive from a man in his fifties or sixties who received an inactivated influenza vaccine. Donor details come from another sample of the same person, matched by shared clones.

V gene TRBV7-6 combines with J gene TRBJ2-3; D not resolved. Germline-derived CDR1 and CDR2 are SGHVS and FNYEAQ. V lost 4 bases, J lost 2 bases, and 10 bases lay in between. The CDR3 sequence is 14 residues long. The CDR3 region has the DNA TGTGCCAGCAGCTCCCGGTCCTTCACAGATACGCAGTATTTT. It encodes CASSSRSFTDTQYF.

This clonotype came up a few times. The chain links TRBV14 to TRBJ2-3, with 11 bases that match TRBD2. The CDR3 totals 19 residues. Germline CDR1 SGHDN, CDR2 FVKESK. V dropped 3 bases and J dropped 4; count of bases not matched to a gene: 15. CDR3 DNA: TGTGCCAGCAGCCACAAGAAGTGGGCTAGCGGGAGGATCCCAGATACGCAGTATTTT. Its translation is CASSHKKWASGRIPDTQYF.

This clonotype came up a few times. The rearrangement uses TRBV29-1 and TRBJ2-3; no reliable D call. Trimming stripped 6 bases from V and 4 bases from J, with 11 bases between. There are 12 residues in the CDR3. CDR1 is SQVTM and CDR2 is ANQGSEA in the germline V gene. The CDR3 here is CSVFRNADTQYF. CDR3 DNA: TGCAGCGTCTTTCGCAACGCAGATACGCAGTATTTT.

To note about this clonotype: This may arise from a read error, as a much more abundant clone is one base away. The gene calls are TRBV5-1 and TRBJ2-1; D is unclear. Germline V gene data show CDR1 as SGHRS and CDR2 as YFSETQ. This CDR3 has 16 amino acids. V lost 1 base to trimming and J lost 0 bases, with 11 bases between them. The chain's CDR3 is CASSLWVQISYNEQFF. In DNA form, the CDR3 reads TGCGCCAGCAGCTTGTGGGTCCAAATCTCCTACAATGAGCAGTTCTTC.

This clonotype was detected ten times or more. The chain carries TRBV12-3 or TRBV12-4 and TRBJ2-1; no clear D. V lost 3 bases to trimming and J lost 16 bases, with 16 bases between them. The CDR3 extends over 12 amino acids. The chain's CDR3 is CASSLSPVATFF. Here the CDR3 DNA reads TGTGCCAGCAGTTTGAGTCCGGTCGCGACCTTCTTC.

This clonotype occurred a few times. The chain combines TRBV20-1 with TRBJ2-3; tentatively, D is TRBD1 (5 bases). V was clipped by 6 bases and J by 4 bases, with 17 bases between them. The CDR3 is 14 amino acids. Germline CDR1 is DFQATT and CDR2 is SNEGSKA (reference sequence). CDR3: CSASPGIGADTQYF. CDR3 DNA: TGCAGTGCCAGCCCAGGGATCGGTGCAGATACGCAGTATTTT.

The genes are TRBV14 and TRBJ2-5; 7 bases align to TRBD2. The CDR3 length is 15 residues. Germline V lookup: CDR1 SGHDN, CDR2 FVKESK. V was clipped by 1 base and J by 5 bases; unmatched bases: 7. In nucleotides, the CDR3 is TGTGCCAGCAGCCAAGTAGCGGGCCCCTGGGAGACCCAGTACTTC. Its protein product is CASSQVAGPWETQYF.

This clonotype showed up just once. One junction end does not reproduce the germline sequence, and a read error may be involved. V is TRBV9 and J is TRBJ2-7, with D hard to call. The CDR3 loop spans 15 amino acids. CDR1 and CDR2 from the germline V gene are SGDLS and YYNGEE. This CDR3 is CDSSVALGHQDEQYF. CDR3 in DNA: TGTGACAGCAGCGTCGCCCTCGGGCACCAGGACGAGCAGTACTTC.

A few counts support this clonotype. This chain uses TRBV20-1 with TRBJ2-7; TRBD2 agrees at 12 bases. Germline V lookup: CDR1 DFQATT, CDR2 SNEGSKA (reference sequence). V was clipped by 4 bases and J by 7 bases; unmatched bases: 8. This CDR3 spans 14 amino acids. The CDR3 DNA sequence: TGCAGTGCTATCTCTAGCGGGAGGGCCGGAGAGCAGTACTTC. This encodes CSAISSGRAGEQYF.

This clonotype was counted many times. The junction shows a germline mismatch at one end, possibly a read error. This chain connects TRBV15 to TRBJ1-4, with D perhaps TRBD1 (6 bases). CDR3 size: 12 residues. CDR1 is LNHNV and CDR2 is YYDKDF in the germline V gene (reference sequence). The chain's CDR3 is CATSGDRRKLFF. In nucleotides, the CDR3 is TGTGCCACCAGCGGAGACAGGAGAAAACTGTTTTTT.

At least ten counts were recorded for this clonotype. The chain has TRBV6-1 and TRBJ2-7; the match to TRBD1 covers 11 bases. The CDR3 consists of 14 residues. V lost 8 bases and J lost 1; bases outside the gene matches: 4. CDR1 and CDR2 (germline): MNHNS, SASEGT. DNA of the CDR3: TGTGCCAGCGGCCGGGACAGGGGGTCCTACGAGCAGTACTTC. This gives the protein CASGRDRGSYEQYF.

This clonotype was recorded a few times. The chain links TRBV11-3 to TRBJ2-1, with 8 positions matching TRBD1. Germline CDR1 is SGHNT and CDR2 is YENEEA. The V gene end was trimmed by 3 bases and the J gene end by 8 bases; junction bases not matched to a gene: 6. The CDR3 totals 14 residues. The CDR3 reads CASSFSGGRDEQFF. CDR3 in DNA: TGTGCCAGCAGCTTTTCAGGGGGCAGGGATGAGCAGTTCTTC.

This chain connects TRBV4-1 to TRBJ2-3; TRBD1 agrees at 10 bases. Trimming took 1 base from V and 7 from J; bases not matched to a gene: 14. The germline CDR1 and CDR2 sequences are MGHRA and YSYEKL. This CDR3 has 18 residues. CDR3 region: CASSQVTVRQGAVYTQYF. Here the CDR3 DNA reads TGCGCCAGCAGCCAAGTGACCGTGAGACAGGGGGCTGTATATACGCAGTATTTT.

CDR3 in amino acids: CASSTSGGRRSEQYF. DNA for the CDR3: TGTGCCAGCAGCACCTCAGGCGGGAGACGAAGCGAGCAGTACTTC. V is TRBV5-6 and J is TRBJ2-7, with 7 bases fitting TRBD2. V shed 4 bases, J shed 6 bases, and the junction held 13 bases outside the gene matches. This CDR3 comprises 15 residues. CDR1 is SGHDT and CDR2 is YYEEEE in the germline V gene.

The V and J genes are TRBV9 and TRBJ2-1; D remains unclear. V gave up 0 bases and J gave up 4 bases, with 11 bases separating them. CDR3 size: 15 residues. The germline CDR1 and CDR2 sequences are SGDLS and YYNGEE. The CDR3 protein is CASSVGLGRYNEQFF. CDR3 nucleotide sequence: TGTGCCAGCAGCGTAGGACTTGGGCGGTACAATGAGCAGTTCTTC.

This clonotype was seen repeatedly, ten times or more. The rearrangement uses TRBV4-1 and TRBJ2-5, with D tentatively TRBD2 (6 bases). V was clipped by 4 bases and J by 0 bases, with 12 bases between them. This CDR3 has 15 amino acids. Germline values: CDR1 MGHRA, CDR2 YSYEKL. The CDR3 DNA is TGCGCCAGCAGCCGTGCCGGGACTTACCAAGAGACCCAGTACTTC. It codes for CASSRAGTYQETQYF.

The chain joins TRBV7-8 to TRBJ1-5; D is unresolved. Germline CDR1 reads SGHVS; CDR2 reads FQNEAQ. CDR3 length: 14 amino acids. V was cut by 7 bases and J by 2 bases, with 12 bases left in between. The CDR3 region has the DNA TGTGCCAGCACCGAACGGGAGGGCAATCAGCCCCAGCATTTT. This codes for CASTEREGNQPQHF.

This clonotype has a count of ten or more. The V and J genes are TRBV27 and TRBJ2-7, with a possible D match to TRBD2 (6 bases). V shed 8 bases and J shed 4 bases, with 15 bases lying between them. Looked up from germline, CDR1 is MNHEY and CDR2 is SMNVEV (reference sequence). CDR3 size: 13 residues. The DNA of the CDR3 is TGTGCCAGCCGGAGGGCAGGGTTATACGAGCAGTACTTC. Translating gives CASRRAGLYEQYF.

The chain carries TRBV6-2 or TRBV6-3 and TRBJ1-1; no clear D. The CDR3 sequence is 14 residues long. V lost 2 bases and J lost 2, with 9 bases in between. Per the germline V gene, CDR1 is MNHEY and CDR2 is SVGEGT. The CDR3 region is CASSYPRANTEAFF. The DNA for the CDR3 is TGTGCCAGCAGTTACCCCCGGGCTAACACTGAAGCTTTCTTT.

This chain links TRBV12-3 or TRBV12-4 with TRBJ2-3; D uncertain. The V gene lost 3 bases and the J gene lost 5 bases, with 15 bases spanning the gap. CDR3 length equals 15 residues. CDR3 residues: CASSLFSSHLDTQYF. DNA of the CDR3: TGTGCCAGCAGTTTGTTCAGCTCCCACCTAGATACGCAGTATTTT.

This chain uses TRBV7-9 with TRBJ2-1; 7 nucleotides agree with TRBD1. This CDR3 comprises 13 residues. The germline V gene encodes CDR1 SEHNR and CDR2 FQNEAQ (reference sequence). Losses at the gene ends were 6 bases for V and 8 bases for J; bases not matched to a gene: 7. CDR3 loop: CASSNRGNHEQFF. In nucleotides, the CDR3 is TGTGCCAGCAGTAACAGGGGTAACCATGAGCAGTTCTTC.

This clonotype was observed a few times. The V gene is TRBV5-6, the J gene TRBJ1-1; D might be TRBD1 (5 bases). Per germline, CDR1 SGHDT and CDR2 YYEEEE. Trimming took 0 bases from V and 4 from J, leaving 16 bases between them. The CDR3 is made up of 16 amino acids. The CDR3 region has the DNA TGTGCCAGCAGCTTGGAGGTCGGGGGTCTGAGCACTGAAGCTTTCTTT. This codes for CASSLEVGGLSTEAFF.

The rearrangement uses TRBV10-3 and TRBJ2-3, with D perhaps TRBD1 (5 bases). Between the trimmed V and J ends, which lost 7 bases and 0 bases, there was a span of 14 bases. This CDR3 has 15 amino acids. The germline gives CDR1 ENHRY, CDR2 SYGVKD. The CDR3 bases are TGTGCCATCAAGGGCCCAGGGCTAAGCACAGATACGCAGTATTTT. This encodes CAIKGPGLSTDTQYF.

This clonotype was seen a handful of times. The J gene is TRBJ2-2, the V gene TRBV7-6, with TRBD1 identical over 8 bases. There are 16 residues in the CDR3. Trimming cost V 1 base and J 4 bases; bases outside gene matches: 5. Germline V lookup: CDR1 SGHVS, CDR2 FNYEAQ. The CDR3 sequence is CASSLGQGIGTGELFF. As DNA, the CDR3 is TGTGCCAGCAGCTTAGGACAGGGGATAGGCACCGGGGAGCTGTTTTTT.

The chain joins TRBV3-1 to TRBJ2-3, with D tentatively TRBD1 or TRBD2 (5 bases each). Trimming cost V 5 bases and J 0 bases, with 12 bases left between them. Germline V CDR1 and CDR2: LGHDT, YNNKEL (reference sequence). This CDR3 has 15 amino acids. The CDR3 loop is CASSSGRWSTDTQYF. As DNA, the CDR3 is TGTGCCAGCAGCTCGGGACGGTGGAGCACAGATACGCAGTATTTT.

This chain uses TRBV6-1 with TRBJ1-2, with 8 bases that match TRBD1. Losses at the gene ends were 11 bases for V and 1 base for J; bases not matched to a gene: 9. The germline V gene has CDR1 MNHNS and CDR2 SASEGT. CDR3 length equals 14 residues. The CDR3 here is CAVRPGQDNYGYTF. CDR3 nucleotides: TGTGCCGTACGACCGGGACAGGATAACTATGGCTACACCTTC.

In this sample, this clonotype turned up a few times. This chain connects TRBV28 to TRBJ2-2, with 10 nucleotides matching TRBD2. This CDR3 is 14 amino acids long. Trimming took 1 base from V and 8 from J; bases not matched to a gene: 1. CDR1 and CDR2 from the germline V gene are MDHEN and SYDVKM. The CDR3 reads CASSLSLAGGELFF. In DNA, the CDR3 is TGTGCCAGCAGTTTATCACTAGCGGGAGGGGAGCTGTTTTTT.

The rearrangement uses TRBV6-1 and TRBJ2-7; 10 nucleotides agree with TRBD2. The CDR3 consists of 14 residues. V shed 7 bases, J shed 3 bases, and the junction held 6 bases outside the gene matches. The V gene's germline CDR1 is MNHNS and CDR2 SASEGT. This CDR3 reads CASTPSGSFYEQYF. CDR3 DNA: TGTGCCAGCACCCCTAGCGGGAGCTTCTACGAGCAGTACTTC.

This chain connects TRBV7-9 to TRBJ2-1; D gene unclear. The CDR3 has 11 amino acids. Germline V lookup: CDR1 SEHNR, CDR2 FQNEAQ (reference sequence). Trimming stripped 5 bases from V and 13 bases from J, with 12 bases between. CDR3 protein: CASSDTHVQFF. The CDR3 nucleotides are TGTGCCAGCAGCGATACTCACGTTCAGTTCTTC.

This clonotype has more than one count but fewer than ten. The rearrangement links TRBV6-1 to TRBJ2-7; 9 bases line up with TRBD1. Trimming cost V 5 bases and J 0 bases; bases outside gene matches: 8. Germline V lookup: CDR1 MNHNS, CDR2 SASEGT. The CDR3 sequence is 16 residues long. The CDR3 here is CASSSKQGAYSYEQYF. DNA of the CDR3: TGTGCCAGCAGTAGTAAACAGGGGGCCTACTCCTACGAGCAGTACTTC.

V and J are TRBV9 and TRBJ1-1, with 8 bases identical to TRBD1. Per germline, CDR1 SGDLS and CDR2 YYNGEE. Losses at the gene ends were 2 bases for V and 5 bases for J; bases not matched to a gene: 2. This CDR3 has 13 amino acids. The CDR3 reads CASSVGDRTEAFF. The DNA for the CDR3 is TGTGCCAGCAGCGTGGGGGACAGGACTGAAGCTTTCTTT.

The CDR3 DNA is TGTGCCAGCTCACCCTCACGGACTCTCGGGGGCACCGGGGAGCTGTTTTTT. The encoded protein is CASSPSRTLGGTGELFF. The V call is TRBV18, the J call TRBJ2-2, with a weak D call TRBD2 (6 bases). The V gene lost 3 bases and the J gene lost 4 bases, with 18 bases spanning the gap. The CDR3 is 17 residues long. Per germline, CDR1 KGHSH and CDR2 LQKENI. Full variable domain (remainder filled in from reference TRBV18 and TRBJ2-2): NAGVMQNPRHLVRRRGQEARLRCSPMKGHSHVYWYRQLPEEGLKFMVYLQKENIIDESGMPKERFSAEFPKEGPSILRIQQVVRGDSAAYFCASSPSRTLGGTGELFFGEGSRLTVL.